Below, 21 T cell receptor beta chains from the same sample are listed, as sequenced in a study of T cell responses to AZD1222 COVID-19 vaccine. The repertoire was sequenced with immunoSEQ multiplex PCR; TCRdb's copy has only in-frame clones and lacks some. Of 110,000 to 150,000 clones in the sample, about 88% were seen once. The specimen was peripheral blood, collected on day 0 of AZD1222 vaccination. These receptors all come from an adult in good health.

This chain connects TRBV7-8 to TRBJ2-1; D is uncertain. This CDR3 is built from 12 residues. The germline V and J ends were trimmed by 3 bases and 8 bases, with 8 bases remaining between them. Germline V gene lookup returns CDR1 SGHVS and CDR2 FQNEAQ. Here the CDR3 DNA reads TGTGCCAGCAGCTTTTGGTGGCATGAGCAGTTCTTC. This encodes CASSFWWHEQFF.

This chain joins TRBV6-2 or TRBV6-3 and TRBJ2-5; D call uncertain. The CDR3 covers 14 residues. The V end was cut by 2 bases, the J end by 4 bases, with 11 bases between. Germline CDR1 is MNHEY and CDR2 is SVGEGT. The CDR3 bases are TGTGCCAGCAGTTACCTTACTATGGGAGAGACCCAGTACTTC. This codes for CASSYLTMGETQYF.

This clone was seen a single time. The chain recombines TRBV24-1 with TRBJ2-5; 9 nucleotides align to TRBD1. This CDR3 comprises 14 residues. Trimming at V came to 4 bases and at J to 5 bases, leaving 4 bases not matched to a gene. CDR1 KGHDR and CDR2 SFDVKD come from the germline V gene. The CDR3: CATSETGGGETQYF. In DNA form, the CDR3 reads TGTGCCACCAGTGAAACAGGGGGCGGGGAGACCCAGTACTTC.

CDR3 in amino acids: CASSQVGRSTDNEQFF. CDR3 in DNA: TGCGCCAGCAGCCAGGTAGGGAGGAGTACTGACAATGAGCAGTTCTTC. The V call is TRBV4-1, the J call TRBJ2-1; maybe TRBD2 (6 bases). The germline gives CDR1 MGHRA, CDR2 YSYEKL. V lost 3 bases to trimming and J lost 5 bases, with 17 bases between them. The CDR3 extends over 16 amino acids.

This sequence joins TRBV20-1 and TRBJ1-2; TRBD1 matches 11 bases. Germline CDR1 is DFQATT and CDR2 is SNEGSKA (reference sequence). The CDR3 spans 14 residues. With V trimmed by 3 bases and J by 7 bases, 7 bases remained unmatched. In DNA form, the CDR3 reads TGCAGTGCTAGTCTCGGACAGGGGGCGGGTGGCTACACCTTC. Translation gives CSASLGQGAGGYTF.

This clone was counted once. The chain couples TRBV20-1 to TRBJ1-1; no clear D. Per germline, CDR1 DFQATT and CDR2 SNEGSKA (reference sequence). The CDR3 covers 8 residues. The V end was cut by 6 bases, the J end by 9 bases, with 5 bases between. The CDR3 spells CSAQKAFF. The DNA for the CDR3 is TGCAGTGCCCAGAAAGCTTTCTTT.

The J gene is TRBJ1-1, the V gene TRBV7-8, with D hard to call. This CDR3 comprises 15 residues. Germline lookup yields CDR1 SGHVS and CDR2 FQNEAQ. The ends were cut back, 2 bases at V and 3 bases at J, with 13 bases in the middle. CDR3 sequence: CASSLFGMGDTEAFF. CDR3 bases: TGTGCCAGCAGCTTATTTGGTATGGGAGACACTGAAGCTTTCTTT.

This rearrangement joins TRBV5-1 to TRBJ1-3, with D tentatively TRBD1 (6 bases). CDR1 is SGHRS and CDR2 is YFSETQ in the germline V gene. V shed 5 bases and J shed 3 bases, with 12 bases lying between them. The CDR3 sequence is 14 residues long. The CDR3 DNA is TGCGCCAGCAGTGCGGGGGGCGATGGAAACACCATATATTTT. As protein: CASSAGGDGNTIYF.

The CDR3 sequence is CATSQGPSSSGNTIYF. CDR3 DNA sequence: TGTGCCACCAGTCAAGGGCCCTCGAGCTCTGGAAACACCATATATTTT. V usage is TRBV24-1 and J usage is TRBJ1-3, with unresolved D. The CDR3 consists of 16 residues. The germline V gene encodes CDR1 KGHDR and CDR2 SFDVKD. V lost 6 bases, J lost 0 bases, and 14 bases lay in between.

The rearrangement joins TRBV6-4 to TRBJ2-1, with D unresolved. CDR3 size: 16 residues. Trimming removed 2 bases from V and 1 base from J, with 12 bases in between. Germline V gene sequence: CDR1 MRHNA, CDR2 SNTAGT. CDR3 region: CASSDDSLGSYNEQFF. In DNA, the CDR3 is TGTGCCAGCAGTGACGACTCGCTAGGGTCCTACAATGAGCAGTTCTTC.

This chain connects TRBV14 to TRBJ2-3; D is uncertain. V was cut by 4 bases and J by 2 bases, with 10 bases left in between. Germline lookup yields CDR1 SGHDN and CDR2 FVKESK. The CDR3 consists of 14 residues. The CDR3 sequence is CASSPSGPTDTQYF. In DNA form, the CDR3 reads TGTGCCAGCAGCCCTTCGGGCCCCACAGATACGCAGTATTTT.

This clone occurred a few times. V and J are TRBV6-5 and TRBJ2-7, with D unresolved. The germline V and J ends were trimmed by 6 bases and 6 bases, with 18 bases remaining between them. The CDR3 covers 14 residues. The germline gives CDR1 MNHEY, CDR2 SVGAGI. In DNA form, the CDR3 reads TGTGCCAGCAGACTAATAGACAACCCCCGCGAGCAGTACTTC. Protein: CASRLIDNPREQYF.

This clone showed up just a few times. The chain employs TRBV14 and TRBJ2-7; 14 bases fit TRBD2. V trimming: 4 bases; J trimming: 4 bases; junction bases outside the gene matches: 3. The CDR3 loop spans 15 amino acids. The V gene's germline CDR1 is SGHDN and CDR2 FVKESK. CDR3 DNA sequence: TGTGCCAGCAGCCGAGGGACTAGCGGGAGTTACGAGCAGTACTTC. It translates to CASSRGTSGSYEQYF.

The J gene is TRBJ1-4, the V gene TRBV19; 8 bases fit TRBD1. Germline CDR1 is LNHDA and CDR2 is SQIVND (reference sequence). CDR3 length: 15 amino acids. Trimming cost V 1 base and J 8 bases; bases outside gene matches: 6. The CDR3 DNA sequence: TGTGCCAGTAGTATAGGCCAGGGGGCGAAGGAAAAACTGTTTTTT. This encodes CASSIGQGAKEKLFF.

The gene calls are TRBV28 and TRBJ2-6, with a possible D match to TRBD2 (5 bases). From germline, CDR1 is MDHEN and CDR2 SYDVKM. There are 15 residues in the CDR3. Trimming removed 6 bases at V and 2 bases at J, with 11 bases between. DNA for the CDR3: TGTGCCAGCAGAGGCGGGTTTACTGGGGCCAACGTCCTGACTTTC. It is translated as CASRGGFTGANVLTF.

The chain is built from TRBV18 and TRBJ1-1; 9 bases match TRBD1. In germline, CDR1 is KGHSH, CDR2 LQKENI. V shed 1 base, J shed 8 bases, and the junction held 2 bases outside the gene matches. This CDR3 has 13 residues. CDR3 coding DNA: TGTGCCAGCTCACCACGACAGGGGGGAGAAGCTTTCTTT. This encodes CASSPRQGGEAFF.

J is TRBJ2-7 and V is TRBV29-1; D ambiguous. V lost 3 bases and J lost 12, with 18 bases in between. Germline V gene data show CDR1 as SQVTM and CDR2 as ANQGSEA. The CDR3 has 12 residues. The chain's CDR3 is CSVEDVDLRRYF. The CDR3 region has the DNA TGCAGCGTTGAGGACGTGGATTTGAGGCGGTACTTC.

This clone came up once. The chain uses TRBV7-2 and TRBJ1-1; D unclear. The CDR3 totals 13 residues. V gave up 3 bases and J gave up 8 bases, with 13 bases separating them. The germline gives CDR1 SGHTA, CDR2 FQGNSA. CDR3 residues: CASSFYIDNEAFF. The CDR3 DNA sequence: TGTGCCAGCAGCTTTTATATCGACAACGAAGCTTTCTTT.

The chain joins TRBV6-6 to TRBJ2-7; D not certain. Trimming stripped 6 bases from V and 4 bases from J, with 19 bases between. The CDR3 consists of 15 residues. CDR1 and CDR2 (germline): MNHNY, SVGAGI (reference sequence). CDR3 sequence (DNA): TGTGCCAGCAGAGACCGGGCCGTTGGGCTTTACGAGCAGTACTTC. It translates to CASRDRAVGLYEQYF.

This chain uses TRBV18 with TRBJ1-5; perhaps TRBD1 as D (5 bases). Per germline, CDR1 KGHSH and CDR2 LQKENI. V lost 2 bases to trimming and J lost 7 bases, with 12 bases between them. This CDR3 spans 14 amino acids. Here the CDR3 reads CASSPGRERQPQHF. In DNA, the CDR3 is TGTGCCAGCTCACCAGGCAGGGAGAGGCAGCCCCAGCATTTT.

The chain combines TRBV2 with TRBJ2-7, with TRBD1 matching over 10 bases. V lost 11 bases to trimming and J lost 2 bases; unmatched junction nucleotides: 9. CDR1 and CDR2 from the germline V gene are SNHLY and FYNNEI. This CDR3 spans 14 amino acids. DNA for the CDR3: TGTGCCGCCTTCTCGGGACAGGGGACCTACGAGCAGTACTTC. It encodes CAAFSGQGTYEQYF.